This entry lists 16 T cell receptor beta chains sequenced from one sample in a study of T-cell reconstitution after alpha-beta-depleted transplantation in children (dated by TCRdb to about 2016). The library was prepared using PCR. Reads for this sample came from an Illumina HiSeq 2500. TCR libraries were prepared with molecular barcoding, using unique molecular identifiers to normalize TCRbeta repertoire quantification. The raw public reads went through TCRdb reprocessing: fastp at Q25, MiXCR clone calling, in-frame beta chains kept. Here each entry gathers all rows of one CDR3 protein and keeps the most common genes and DNA. Counted in this sample were about 540,000 distinct CDR3 sequences; roughly 27% of them appeared once. Under 45% of the sample comes from the top ten. The sample's treatment or condition label, in plain terms: allogeneic hematopoietic cell transplantation with graft depleted of TCRalphabeta T cells and CD19 B cells.

Sequencing was performed on PBMCs, taken before TCRalphabeta/CD19-depleted stem cell transplant. Receptor source: a boy younger than two with Wiskott-Aldrich syndrome, due to receive a stem cell transplant.

The rearrangement links TRBV28 to TRBJ1-5, with D unresolved. V gave up 3 bases and J gave up 3 bases, with 12 bases separating them. The CDR3 sequence is 15 residues long. Germline values: CDR1 MDHEN, CDR2 SYDVKM. As DNA, the CDR3 is TGTGCCAGCAGTTTCATACTAACGGACAATCAGCCCCAGCATTTT. This sequence encodes CASSFILTDNQPQHF.

This CDR3 reads CASSLGLMNTEAFF. For the CDR3, the DNA is TGTGCCAGCAGCTTGGGGTTGATGAACACTGAAGCTTTCTTT. The chain uses TRBV5-5 and TRBJ1-1; no definite D call. This CDR3 contains 14 residues. Germline CDR1 and CDR2: SGHKS and YYEKEE (reference sequence). Trimming removed 0 bases from V and 0 bases from J, with 6 bases in between.

The chain joins TRBV12-3 or TRBV12-4 to TRBJ2-7; 12 bases line up with TRBD2. After removal of 0 bases from V and 6 bases from J, the junction contained 3 bases not matched to a gene. The CDR3 sequence is 15 residues long. DNA for the CDR3: TGTGCCAGCAGTTTAGCGACTAGCGGGAGCCTCGAGCAGTACTTC. Translated: CASSLATSGSLEQYF.

The chain is built from TRBV7-9 and TRBJ1-3; unclear D gene. V was cut by 2 bases and J by 0 bases, with 11 bases left in between. The CDR3 contains 16 residues. The germline V gene has CDR1 SEHNR and CDR2 FQNEAQ (reference sequence). The CDR3 protein is CASSLPWEHSGNTIYF. CDR3 coding DNA: TGTGCCAGCAGCTTACCTTGGGAGCACTCTGGAAACACCATATATTTT.

The table lists this clonotype with a few counts. The chain has TRBV4-1 and TRBJ2-5; TRBD1 agrees at 9 bases. The CDR3 extends over 17 amino acids. V gave up 3 bases and J gave up 4 bases; unmatched junction bases: 12. Germline V lookup: CDR1 MGHRA, CDR2 YSYEKL. The CDR3 region is CASSHVPGQGGGETQYF. The DNA of the CDR3 is TGCGCCAGCAGCCACGTCCCGGGACAGGGAGGGGGAGAGACCCAGTACTTC.

The chain employs TRBV7-9 and TRBJ2-3; D uncertain. CDR3 length equals 12 residues. CDR1 is SEHNR and CDR2 is FQNEAQ in the germline V gene (reference sequence). V lost 4 bases and J 6 bases, leaving 8 bases between the germline ends. CDR3 residues: CASSSSHDTQYF. The CDR3 nucleotides are TGTGCCAGCAGCTCCTCTCACGATACGCAGTATTTT.

The chain employs TRBV20-1 and TRBJ2-2, with a weak D call TRBD2 (6 bases). Looked up from germline, CDR1 is DFQATT and CDR2 is SNEGSKA (reference sequence). The V and J ends lost 2 bases and 0 bases respectively, with 10 bases between them. This CDR3 has 15 amino acids. The CDR3 region has the DNA TGCAGTGCTAGACCGGGAGCGACGAACACCGGGGAGCTGTTTTTT. Translation gives CSARPGATNTGELFF.

The J gene is TRBJ2-2, the V gene TRBV11-2, with a weak D call TRBD1 (6 bases). Trimming removed 6 bases at V and 4 bases at J, with 15 bases between. CDR3 length: 15 residues. Germline CDR1 and CDR2: SGHAT and FQNNGV. CDR3 region: CASRLPGQVTGELFF. The CDR3, as DNA: TGTGCCAGCAGGTTACCGGGACAAGTCACCGGGGAGCTGTTTTTT.

This rearrangement joins TRBV5-1 to TRBJ1-5; TRBD1 matches 7 bases. This CDR3 has 15 residues. V lost 0 bases, J lost 3 bases, and 3 bases stayed unmatched. Germline CDR1 is SGHRS and CDR2 is YFSETQ. The CDR3 is CASSLAGQFNQPQHF. In nucleotides, the CDR3 is TGCGCCAGCAGCTTGGCGGGACAGTTCAATCAGCCCCAGCATTTT.

Worth noting for this clonotype: One junction end disagrees with the germline gene, perhaps due to a read error. The CDR3 DNA reads TGCAGCGTTCAAGACTACTACGAGCAGTACTTC. Amino acids: CSVQDYYEQYF. The rearrangement uses TRBV29-1 and TRBJ2-7; D is perhaps TRBD2 (5 bases). The germline CDR1 and CDR2 sequences are SQVTM and ANQGSEA. This CDR3 has 11 amino acids.

The table lists this clonotype with a few counts. The rearrangement joins TRBV20-1 to TRBJ2-1, with D unclear. The CDR3 contains 13 residues. Germline V gene lookup returns CDR1 DFQATT and CDR2 SNEGSKA (reference sequence). The CDR3 sequence: CSASTASYNEQFF. For the CDR3, the DNA is TGCAGCGCCTCAACGGCCTCCTACAATGAGCAGTTCTTC.

The rearrangement links TRBV11-2 to TRBJ2-7, with 14 bases identical to TRBD2. Trimming removed 2 bases from V and 5 bases from J; junction bases left unmatched: 11. This CDR3 has 18 residues. The germline CDR1 and CDR2 sequences are SGHAT and FQNNGV. For the CDR3, the DNA is TGTGCCAGCAGCTTAACCCGACGACCGGGACTAGCGGGAGACGAGCAGTACTTC. Translation: CASSLTRRPGLAGDEQYF. Looking up the rest from reference TRBV11-2 and TRBJ2-7 gives the full variable domain: EAGVAQSPRYKIIEKRQSVAFWCNPISGHATLYWYQQILGQGPKLLIQFQNNGVVDDSQLPKDRFSAERLKGVDSTLKIQPAKLEDSAVYLCASSLTRRPGLAGDEQYFGPGTRLTVT.

This rearrangement joins TRBV7-6 to TRBJ2-5, with D perhaps given as TRBD1 or TRBD2 (5 bases each). This CDR3 is built from 13 residues. Germline lookup yields CDR1 SGHVS and CDR2 FNYEAQ. The V and J ends lost 4 bases and 3 bases respectively, with 9 bases between them. Here the CDR3 DNA reads TGTGCCAGCAGCTGGGACGAGGAAGAGACCCAGTACTTC. This sequence encodes CASSWDEEETQYF.

The gene calls are TRBV20-1 and TRBJ2-1, with 14 bases aligning to TRBD2. The CDR3 contains 13 residues. The V segment lost 5 bases and the J segment 15 bases; nucleotides outside the gene matches: 9. Germline V gene data show CDR1 as DFQATT and CDR2 as SNEGSKA (reference sequence). CDR3 nucleotides: TGCAGTGCTTCCCCGGGACTAGCGGGAGTAGGGTTCTTC. This gives the protein CSASPGLAGVGFF.

The chain combines TRBV9 with TRBJ1-2, with TRBD1 matching 7 bases. Unmatched junction bases numbered 8, after V lost 4 bases and J lost 2 bases. Germline CDR1 is SGDLS and CDR2 is YYNGEE. The CDR3 runs to 15 residues. The CDR3 nucleotides read TGTGCCAGCAGCCTCAATCTGGACAGGAACTATGGCTACACCTTC. This translates into CASSLNLDRNYGYTF.

This clonotype was observed once. The CDR3 DNA reads as TGTGCCAGCAGGTACGGCCCTAGCGGGAGATCCTACAATGAGCAGTTCTTC. It yields the protein CASRYGPSGRSYNEQFF. V gene TRBV12-3 or TRBV12-4 combines with J gene TRBJ2-1; the match to TRBD2 covers 10 bases. CDR3 length: 17 residues. V trimming: 6 bases; J trimming: 1 base; junction bases outside the gene matches: 9.